This TCR beta chain appears in the sequencing data of a study of T-cell memory formation after mild COVID-19. Whole-study findings and limits: Later expanders leaned CD4+, whereas day 15 to 85 contracting clones were balanced CD4/CD8. Memory from before infection featured some responding clones, which suggests cross-reactive memory joined.

TCRdb used MiXCR to reprocess the 5' RACE reads, holding one entry per CDR3 protein. The profile shows about 340,000 distinct CDR3 sequences, more than 20% of them singletons. The CDR3 has 8 amino acids. Deletions cut 7 bases from V and 7 bases from J, with 4 bases between. Germline V gives CDR1 DFQATT, CDR2 SNEGSKA (reference sequence). Turning to this clonotype: Its target is not known.

The receptor's source is an adult woman who had mild COVID-19 (a few samples of this study predate the infection). Cell type and time point are not known. This sequence joins TRBV20-1 and TRBJ1-2; D call uncertain. The sequenced sample consisted of PBMCs or a T cell subset sorted from them (not recorded which). CDR3 coding DNA: TGCAGTGAGAGTGGCTACACCTTC. This translates into CSESGYTF.